This T cell receptor beta chain was captured in a study of blood T cell repertoires in COVID-19. Study in general: Spain, Italy and the United States supplied samples that represented acute and convalescent COVID-19. From T cells, B-cell-depleted T cells, or PBMCs came the material, which was cDNA or gDNA.

The CDR3 is made up of 16 amino acids. The germline V gene encodes CDR1 SGHDN and CDR2 FVKESK. V was clipped by 6 bases and J by 7 bases; unmatched bases: 7. As handled by the study authors: Amplification with reference gene primers provided the estimates of nucleated cell counts. Data came from immunoSEQ multiplex PCR; TCRdb stores just in-frame clones and leaves some out. The V and J calls and clone size were taken over from that table, and D and trimming were inferred from the DNA. Here the sample spans about 120,000 clones, approximately 90% being singletons. The clonotype comes from a human donor with acute or convalescent COVID-19. The donor label of this sample is uncertain. The sequencing input was peripheral blood. The chain recombines TRBV14 with TRBJ2-1; TRBD2 aligns across 15 bases. CDR3 region: CASSRTSGRAGNEQFF. CDR3 nucleotides: TGTGCCAGCAGTAGGACTAGCGGGAGGGCCGGGAATGAGCAGTTCTTC. Supplemented by reference TRBV14 and TRBJ2-1, the full variable domain reads EAGVTQFPSHSVIEKGQTVTLRCDPISGHDNLYWYRRVMGKEIKFLLHFVKESKQDESGMPNNRFLAERTGGTYSTLKVQPAELEDSGVYFCASSRTSGRAGNEQFFGPGTRLTVL.